Presented here are 25 T cell receptor beta chains from one specimen sequenced in a study of identical twins. MiXCR was run by TCRdb on the 5' RACE reads, yielding one entry per CDR3 protein. Of some 320,000 distinct CDR3 sequences in the sample, roughly 12% were seen once. This sample was also put to use in a study of yellow fever vaccine responses in identical twins.

The sample comprised CD8+ T cells sorted from blood. All receptors come from a woman between 18 and 29 years old in good health.

The CDR3 DNA reads TGCAGCGTTGAAAGCGGGGGGGAGGAAAATACGCAGTATTTT. This encodes CSVESGGEENTQYF. This chain links TRBV29-1 with TRBJ2-3; TRBD2 aligns across 10 bases. This CDR3 region has 14 residues. Germline V CDR1 and CDR2: SQVTM, ANQGSEA. The junction had 6 bases not matched to a gene; V was cut back by 2 bases and J by 7 bases.

In its sample, this clonotype was seen a few times. The chain joins TRBV29-1 to TRBJ1-4; D is uncertain. V lost 0 bases to trimming and J lost 8 bases, with 10 bases between them. Germline assignment: CDR1 SQVTM and CDR2 ANQGSEA. The CDR3 has 13 amino acids. The CDR3 nucleotides are TGCAGCGTTGAAGAGGGCGGTCGGGAAAAACTGTTTTTT. This gives the protein CSVEEGGREKLFF.

The chain uses TRBV4-2 and TRBJ2-3; D uncertain. V gave up 5 bases and J gave up 2 bases, with 14 bases separating them. The CDR3 covers 15 residues. Germline values: CDR1 LGHNA, CDR2 YNFKEQ. DNA of the CDR3: TGTGCCAGCAGCAGGAGTAGACCTAACACAGATACGCAGTATTTT. Protein product: CASSRSRPNTDTQYF.

This clonotype was counted only a few times. The V call is TRBV18, the J call TRBJ2-3; TRBD1 aligns across 7 bases. The V gene's germline CDR1 is KGHSH and CDR2 LQKENI. The CDR3 sequence is 15 residues long. The V gene end was trimmed by 2 bases and the J gene end by 4 bases; junction bases not matched to a gene: 6. The CDR3 nucleotides are TGTGCCAGCTCACCAACGGGACAGTCCGCAGATACGCAGTATTTT. Translated, it gives CASSPTGQSADTQYF.

This clonotype was recorded a few times. The chain recombines TRBV5-1 with TRBJ2-1; 9 bases agree with TRBD1. This CDR3 comprises 14 residues. Germline V gene sequence: CDR1 SGHRS, CDR2 YFSETQ. Germline trimming cut 2 bases from V and 8 bases from J; bases unmatched to any gene: 5. The CDR3 DNA reads as TGCGCCAGCAGCTTAAGACAGGGGGGGGATGAGCAGTTCTTC. Translation gives CASSLRQGGDEQFF.

This clonotype was detected once. This chain links TRBV18 with TRBJ2-3, with a weak D call TRBD2 (5 bases). This CDR3 contains 15 residues. Germline CDR1 is KGHSH and CDR2 is LQKENI. V lost 6 bases and J lost 3, with 16 bases in between. CDR3 in amino acids: CASSPLTGDTDTQYF. CDR3 bases: TGTGCCAGCTCCCCCCTCACCGGGGATACAGATACGCAGTATTTT.

In this sample, this clonotype turned up a few times. The rearrangement links TRBV6-5 to TRBJ2-2; 13 bases line up with TRBD2. Germline V CDR1 and CDR2: MNHEY, SVGAGI. The V gene end was trimmed by 11 bases and the J gene end by 1 base; junction bases not matched to a gene: 16. The CDR3 length is 19 residues. The CDR3 loop reads CAVAAGTSGAPWNTGELFF. CDR3 bases: TGTGCCGTGGCCGCCGGGACTAGCGGGGCTCCGTGGAACACCGGGGAGCTGTTTTTT.

This clonotype was seen more than once but under ten times. The J gene is TRBJ2-7, the V gene TRBV6-5; tentative D call: TRBD2 (5 bases). The CDR3 length is 13 residues. Germline CDR1 is MNHEY and CDR2 is SVGAGI. Trimming pared 0 bases from V and 6 bases from J, leaving 9 bases between. CDR3 in amino acids: CASSYSGDGEQYV. As DNA, the CDR3 is TGTGCCAGCAGTTACTCCGGGGATGGCGAGCAGTACGTC.

The DNA of the CDR3 is TGCGCCAGCAGCCAAGCCGGCCTATACGAGCAGTACTTC. Its protein product is CASSQAGLYEQYF. The V gene is TRBV4-1, the J gene TRBJ2-7; D gene uncertain. V lost 1 base and J 4 bases, leaving 8 bases between the germline ends. Germline CDR1 and CDR2: MGHRA and YSYEKL. The CDR3 totals 13 residues.

This clonotype occurred many times. The chain employs TRBV11-2 and TRBJ2-1, with 9 bases lining up with TRBD2. Germline V gene data show CDR1 as SGHAT and CDR2 as FQNNGV. Trimming cost V 7 bases and J 11 bases; bases outside gene matches: 9. The CDR3 spans 13 residues. The CDR3 spells CASTTPLAGKQFF. DNA for the CDR3: TGTGCCAGCACCACCCCCCTAGCGGGGAAGCAGTTCTTC. The full variable domain, completed using reference TRBV11-2 and TRBJ2-1, is EAGVAQSPRYKIIEKRQSVAFWCNPISGHATLYWYQQILGQGPKLLIQFQNNGVVDDSQLPKDRFSAERLKGVDSTLKIQPAKLEDSAVYLCASTTPLAGKQFFGPGTRLTVL.

This clonotype was picked up a small number of times. The rearrangement joins TRBV5-1 to TRBJ2-2; TRBD2 aligns across 12 bases. V dropped 4 bases and J dropped 1; count of bases not matched to a gene: 5. Germline V gene lookup returns CDR1 SGHRS and CDR2 YFSETQ. The CDR3 loop spans 17 amino acids. The CDR3 is CASSERTSGVNTGELFF. Here the CDR3 DNA reads TGCGCCAGCAGCGAGAGGACTAGCGGGGTGAACACCGGGGAGCTGTTTTTT.

The J gene is TRBJ2-2, the V gene TRBV20-1; D perhaps matches TRBD2 (5 bases). With 0 bases removed from V and 4 bases from J, the gap between germline ends came to 12 bases. The CDR3 totals 15 residues. CDR1 is DFQATT, CDR2 SNEGSKA, per germline (reference sequence). The CDR3 sequence is CSARDRIGSTGELFF. CDR3 in DNA: TGCAGTGCTAGAGATCGAATAGGGAGCACCGGGGAGCTGTTTTTT.

The chain recombines TRBV6-5 with TRBJ2-5; D may be TRBD1 (5 bases). Germline V gene sequence: CDR1 MNHEY, CDR2 SVGAGI. V was trimmed by 4 bases and J by 1 base, leaving 13 bases between them. This CDR3 region has 15 residues. This CDR3 reads CASSSSKDTQETQYF. CDR3 nucleotide sequence: TGTGCCAGCAGTTCTTCTAAGGACACCCAAGAGACCCAGTACTTC.

The V and J genes are TRBV20-1 and TRBJ2-7, with D unclear. The CDR3 is 15 residues long. V was shortened by 0 bases and J by 3 bases, with 15 bases between the two germline ends. Germline lookup yields CDR1 DFQATT and CDR2 SNEGSKA (reference sequence). In DNA form, the CDR3 reads TGCAGTGCTAGAGATCTCTGGGAAGACGACTACGAGCAGTACTTC. This sequence encodes CSARDLWEDDYEQYF.

This clonotype was picked up many times. The rearrangement links TRBV5-1 to TRBJ2-1; unclear D gene. V lost 3 bases and J 8 bases, leaving 18 bases between the germline ends. The germline V gene has CDR1 SGHRS and CDR2 YFSETQ. CDR3 length: 15 residues. This CDR3 is CASSSFGRERDEQFF. The CDR3, as DNA: TGCGCCAGCAGCTCTTTTGGACGAGAGAGAGATGAGCAGTTCTTC.

The chain carries TRBV12-3 or TRBV12-4 and TRBJ2-7; D is uncertain. V lost 5 bases and J lost 5, with 7 bases in between. CDR3 length equals 11 residues. Here the CDR3 reads CASSLENEQYF. In DNA, the CDR3 is TGTGCCAGCAGTCTGGAAAACGAGCAGTACTTC.

At least ten counts were recorded for this clonotype. The gene calls are TRBV15 and TRBJ2-3, with 10 bases aligning to TRBD1. V lost 3 bases, J lost 4 bases, and 7 bases stayed unmatched. Germline CDR1 reads LNHNV; CDR2 reads YYDKDF (reference sequence). The CDR3 is 16 residues long. Here the CDR3 reads CATSSLDRGRADTQYF. Written as DNA, the CDR3 is TGTGCCACCAGCAGCTTAGACAGGGGGCGAGCAGATACGCAGTATTTT.

The gene calls are TRBV27 and TRBJ2-3, with 8 bases that match TRBD2. The germline CDR1 and CDR2 sequences are MNHEY and SMNVEV (reference sequence). There are 15 residues in the CDR3. Unmatched junction bases numbered 5, after V lost 5 bases and J lost 1 base. CDR3 DNA sequence: TGTGCCAGCAGTCGAGCACTAGCGGGCACAGATACGCAGTATTTT. It specifies CASSRALAGTDTQYF.

This sequence joins TRBV28 and TRBJ2-2, with D unclear. This CDR3 spans 15 amino acids. V was clipped by 10 bases and J by 4 bases, with 19 bases between them. Germline assignment: CDR1 MDHEN and CDR2 SYDVKM. The CDR3 bases are TGTGCCACCGGTCCCCCTGAGACGGGCACCGGGGAGCTGTTTTTT. Its protein product is CATGPPETGTGELFF.

Only a few counts were recorded for this clonotype. This sequence joins TRBV2 and TRBJ2-1; the D is unclear. Germline lookup yields CDR1 SNHLY and CDR2 FYNNEI. Trimming took off 5 bases at V and 7 bases at J, with 33 bases between the two ends. CDR3 size: 20 residues. CDR3 protein: CASSQSWVGSPRPSGNEQFF. The CDR3 nucleotides are TGTGCCAGCAGTCAGAGCTGGGTTGGTAGCCCCAGGCCAAGTGGGAATGAGCAGTTCTTC.

This clonotype showed up just a few times. The chain carries TRBV4-1 and TRBJ1-2, with 10 bases identical to TRBD1. Germline V CDR1 and CDR2: MGHRA, YSYEKL. Trimming took 3 bases from V and 8 from J; bases not matched to a gene: 9. The CDR3 is 15 residues long. This chain's CDR3 is CASSHRQGAFTGYTF. CDR3 coding DNA: TGCGCCAGCAGCCACAGACAGGGGGCGTTCACCGGCTACACCTTC.

This chain connects TRBV6-5 to TRBJ2-5; TRBD2 aligns across 9 bases. The CDR3 covers 15 residues. The germline CDR1 and CDR2 sequences are MNHEY and SVGAGI. The V and J ends lost 2 bases and 1 base, in that order; junction bases with no gene match: 2. The CDR3 protein is CASSYGGGGQETQYF. For the CDR3, the DNA is TGTGCCAGCAGTTACGGCGGGGGGGGCCAAGAGACCCAGTACTTC.

This chain joins TRBV29-1 and TRBJ1-3; D remains ambiguous. Trimming shortened V by 7 bases and J by 3 bases, and 10 bases separated the two germline ends. Germline CDR1 SQVTM, CDR2 ANQGSEA. The CDR3 is 12 residues long. Written as DNA, the CDR3 is TGCAGCGCCGGGTTCGATGGAAACACCATATATTTT. It specifies CSAGFDGNTIYF.

This clonotype was observed a handful of times. V usage is TRBV7-9 and J usage is TRBJ2-1; TRBD1 agrees at 7 bases. The J segment lost 1 base and the V segment lost 3 bases, leaving 0 bases of the junction unmatched. Germline CDR1 and CDR2: SEHNR and FQNEAQ (reference sequence). This CDR3 region has 14 residues. The CDR3 region is CASSLGQSYNEQFF. For the CDR3, the DNA is TGTGCCAGCAGCTTGGGACAGTCCTACAATGAGCAGTTCTTC.

CDR3 coding DNA: TGTGCCAGCAGTGGGTATGGGGCAGGATTCGTATACGAGCAGTACTTC. Residues: CASSGYGAGFVYEQYF. This sequence joins TRBV6-1 and TRBJ2-7; D perhaps matches TRBD1 (5 bases). Germline V gene data show CDR1 as MNHNS and CDR2 as SASEGT. This CDR3 is 16 amino acids long. V was shortened by 4 bases and J by 4 bases, with 20 bases between the two germline ends.